This T cell receptor beta chain was sequenced during a study of blood T cell repertoires in COVID-19. Study background: From the United States, Italy and Spain came samples of acute and convalescent COVID-19. Sources were T cells, B-cell-depleted T cells, or PBMCs; the material itself was cDNA or gDNA.

Per the original methods: Quantification of nucleated cells was approximated via reference gene primer amplification. Data came from immunoSEQ multiplex PCR; TCRdb stores just in-frame clones and leaves some out. The V and J calls and clone size come from that table; D and trimming were worked out from the DNA. Here the sample spans 200,000 to 250,000 clones, more than 75% being singletons. The receptor comes from a woman aged 70-85 years with active or convalescent COVID-19. Specimen: peripheral blood.

The CDR3 DNA sequence: TGTGCCAGCAGCCGAAAGACAGGGGGCAACACCGGGGAGCTGTTTTTT. It codes for CASSRKTGGNTGELFF. The chain combines TRBV3-1 (or the pseudogene TRBV3-2) with TRBJ2-2; 10 bases fit TRBD1. V was clipped by 4 bases and J by 2 bases; unmatched bases: 4. There are 16 residues in the CDR3. Germline V gene sequence: CDR1 LGHDT, CDR2 YNNKEL (reference sequence).